This T cell receptor beta chain was documented in a study of cytomegalovirus exposure and HLA in healthy donors. General study results and limits: Rarity marked most TCR sequences, yet some public TCRs occurred in many donors. For TCR beta chains, V- and J-gene trimming was later linked to a missense DCLRE1C variant.

On this clone itself: What it binds is unknown.

PCR was performed using 60 Vbeta and 13 Jbeta primers. Clones were read by immunoSEQ multiplex PCR, and TCRdb kept only the in-frame ones, dropping some. Seen in this sample are about 140,000 clones; the ten most common clones hold approximately 1%. The CDR3 totals 15 residues. The J gene is TRBJ2-3, the V gene TRBV12-1; TRBD2 is taken as the D call from the table, unchecked against the DNA. TRBV12-1 constitutes a pseudogene. This clonotype was obtained from a male donor in good health and CMV-seronegative. Sequences were obtained from PBMCs. The CDR3 spells CASSFSGGRTDTQYF. The CDR3 DNA sequence: TGTGCCAGCAGCTTCAGCGGGGGACGGACAGATACGCAGTATTTT.